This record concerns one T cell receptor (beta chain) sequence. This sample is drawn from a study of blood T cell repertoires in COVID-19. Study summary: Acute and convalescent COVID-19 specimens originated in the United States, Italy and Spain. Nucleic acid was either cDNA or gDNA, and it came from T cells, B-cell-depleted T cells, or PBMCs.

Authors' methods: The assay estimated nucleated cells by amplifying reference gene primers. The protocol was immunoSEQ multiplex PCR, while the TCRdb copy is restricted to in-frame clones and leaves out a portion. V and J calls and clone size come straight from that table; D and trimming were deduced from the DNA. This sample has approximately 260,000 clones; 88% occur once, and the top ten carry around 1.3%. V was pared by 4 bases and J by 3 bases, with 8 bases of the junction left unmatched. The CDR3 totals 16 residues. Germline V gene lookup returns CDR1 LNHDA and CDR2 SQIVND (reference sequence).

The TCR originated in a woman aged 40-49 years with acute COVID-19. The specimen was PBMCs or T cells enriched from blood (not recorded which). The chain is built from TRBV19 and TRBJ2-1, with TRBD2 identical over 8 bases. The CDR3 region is CASSNSGSSYYNEQFF. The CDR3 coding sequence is TGTGCCAGTAGTAACAGCGGGAGTTCTTACTACAATGAGCAGTTCTTC.